This T cell receptor beta chain stems from a study of siplizumab effects on memory and regulatory T cells. V shed 0 bases and J shed 2 bases, with 23 bases lying between them. Germline V gene data show CDR1 as SGHRS and CDR2 as YFSETQ. The CDR3 is 19 residues long. Study-wide points: Roughly 80-95% of dividing CD4+ or CD8+ clones were without an attributable naive or memory phenotype. Memory cells seemed less diverse than naive T cells, which also seemed major contributors to the alloresponse. The drug siplizumab significantly decreased the alloreactive sequences that could be traced to unstimulated CD4+ memory cells.

With regard to this clone: Its antigen is still unknown.

Assay: immunoSEQ multiplex PCR; the TCRdb copy retains only in-frame clones and omits some. The sample includes 65,000 to 70,000 clones, approximately 88% of them seen just once. Sequences were obtained from Tregs sorted from blood. The chain carries TRBV5-1 and TRBJ2-5; D is undetermined. The TCR originated in a human donor in good health. For the CDR3, the DNA is TGCGCCAGCAGCTTGGTGGAGCGAGTACATTCCCGCAAGCAAGAGACCCAGTACTTC. Translating it yields CASSLVERVHSRKQETQYF.